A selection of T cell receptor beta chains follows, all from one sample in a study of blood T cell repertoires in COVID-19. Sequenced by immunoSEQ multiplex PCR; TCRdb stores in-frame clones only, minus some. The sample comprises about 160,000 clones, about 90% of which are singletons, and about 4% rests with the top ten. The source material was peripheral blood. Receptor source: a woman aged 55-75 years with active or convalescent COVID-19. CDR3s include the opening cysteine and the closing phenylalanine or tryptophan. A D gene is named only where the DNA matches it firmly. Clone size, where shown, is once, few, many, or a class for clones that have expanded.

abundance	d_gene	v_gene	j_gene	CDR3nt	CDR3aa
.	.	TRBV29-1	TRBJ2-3	TGCAGCGTTGAATTGTCCCCCGCAGCAGATACGCAGTATTTT	CSVELSPAADTQYF
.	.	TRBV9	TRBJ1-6	TGTGCCAGCAGCTTCCGACTGGCCATTAGCGGTTCACCCCTCCACTTT	CASSFRLAISGSPLHF
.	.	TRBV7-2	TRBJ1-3	TGTGCCAGCAGCTTATGGGCAGGGCCTGGAAACACCATATATTTT	CASSLWAGPGNTIYF
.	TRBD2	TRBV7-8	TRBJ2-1	TGTGCCAGCAGCGACGTCGGGGGGGGCTCCTCCTACAATGAGCAGTTCTTC	CASSDVGGGSSYNEQFF
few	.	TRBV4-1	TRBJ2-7	TGCGCCAGCAGCCAAGAAAGGACAGTCATCTACGAGCAGTACTTC	CASSQERTVIYEQYF
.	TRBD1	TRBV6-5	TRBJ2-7	TGTGCCAGCCAAGCCCGGGACAGGGGGTTATACGAGCAGTACTTC	CASQARDRGLYEQYF
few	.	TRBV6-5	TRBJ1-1	TGTGCCAGCAGTTACTCGGCCCGAGGGAACACTGAAGCTTTCTTT	CASSYSARGNTEAFF
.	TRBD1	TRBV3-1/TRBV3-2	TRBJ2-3	TGTGCCAGCAGCCCTAGTACAGGGGCAGATACGCAGTATTTT	CASSPSTGADTQYF
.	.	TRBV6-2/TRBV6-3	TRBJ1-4	TGTGCCAGCAGTCGTTGGGGCAATGAAAAACTGTTTTTT	CASSRWGNEKLFF
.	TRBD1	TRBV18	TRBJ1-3	TGTGCCAGCTCTCTAAGGGTCCCGGGACAGGGCCCCTCTGGAAACACCATATATTTT	CASSLRVPGQGPSGNTIYF
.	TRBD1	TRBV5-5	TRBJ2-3	TGTGCCAGCAGCTCCTTAATGACAGGGGCAGATACGCAGTATTTT	CASSSLMTGADTQYF
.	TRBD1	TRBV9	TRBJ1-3	TGTGCCAGCAGCGCCCACGGGACAGGGACTGGAAACACCATATATTTT	CASSAHGTGTGNTIYF
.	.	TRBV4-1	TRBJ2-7	TGCGCCAGCAGCCAAGTTCCCAGGGGATACGAGCAGTACTTC	CASSQVPRGYEQYF
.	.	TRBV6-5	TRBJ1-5	TGTGCCAGCAGCCCCACCTGGGGGCAAGATCAGCCCCAGCATTTT	CASSPTWGQDQPQHF
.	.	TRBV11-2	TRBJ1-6	TGTGCCAGCAGCTTAGCACAGGGCACTAATTCACCCCTCCACTTT	CASSLAQGTNSPLHF
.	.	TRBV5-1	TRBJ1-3	TGCGCCAGCAGCTTGTCATCCTCTGGAAACACCATATATTTT	CASSLSSSGNTIYF
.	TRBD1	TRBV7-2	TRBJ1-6	TGTGCCAGCAGGAGGGACAGGGTAGGATCACCCCTCCACTTT	CASRRDRVGSPLHF
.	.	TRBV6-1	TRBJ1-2	TGTGCCAGCAGTGCTAAACAGACAGGTTCACTAAGGGGCTACACCTTC	CASSAKQTGSLRGYTF
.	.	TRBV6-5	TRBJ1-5	TGTGCCACAGCTCAAGGTGGCGGAGGCAATCAGCCCCAGCATTTT	CATAQGGGGNQPQHF
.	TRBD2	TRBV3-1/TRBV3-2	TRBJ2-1	TGTGCCAGCAGCCAAGATGGTGGCGGGGGTGAGGGTGAGCAGTTCTTC	CASSQDGGGGEGEQFF
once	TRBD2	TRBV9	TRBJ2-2	TGTGCCAGCAGCGTAGTGCCTAGCGGGGGGGCTAGCACCGGGGAGCTGTTTTTT	CASSVVPSGGASTGELFF
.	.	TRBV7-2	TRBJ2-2	TGTGCCAGCAGCGTCGCCTACCACACCGGGGAGCTGTTTTTT	CASSVAYHTGELFF
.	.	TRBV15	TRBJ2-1	TGTGCCACCAGCAGTGACCGCTGGGGGGGGCGAGATGAGCAGTTCTTC	CATSSDRWGGRDEQFF
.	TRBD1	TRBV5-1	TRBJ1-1	TGCGCCAGCAGCTTTACAGGGGGCAGCGAGACTGAAGCTTTCTTT	CASSFTGGSETEAFF
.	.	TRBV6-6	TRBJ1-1	TGTGCCAGCAGCTCTCTCCTCCAGGGAGGGGGCACTGAAGCTTTCTTT	CASSSLLQGGGTEAFF
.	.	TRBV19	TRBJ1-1	TGTGCCAGTAGTACCAGTTGGGGTGGAGGCACTGAAGCTTTCTTT	CASSTSWGGGTEAFF
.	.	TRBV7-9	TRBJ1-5	TGTGCCAGCAGCTTAGCCCTAGCTGGGCAGCCCCAGCATTTT	CASSLALAGQPQHF
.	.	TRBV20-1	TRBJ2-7	TGCAGTGCTAGTCCGACAGTCCGGGCCGAGCAGTACTTC	CSASPTVRAEQYF
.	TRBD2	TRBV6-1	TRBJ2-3	TGTGCCAGCAGTGAGACTAGCGGGGGCTCAGATACGCAGTATTTT	CASSETSGGSDTQYF
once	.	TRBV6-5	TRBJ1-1	TGTGCCAGCAGTTACTCGAGTCAGAACACTGAAGCTTTCTTT	CASSYSSQNTEAFF
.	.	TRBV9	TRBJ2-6	TGTGCCAGCAGCGTAGTGAGGGCTGGGGCCAACGTCCTGACTTTC	CASSVVRAGANVLTF
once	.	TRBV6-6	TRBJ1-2	TGTGCCAGCAGCCCTGCGGCCGTCTATGGCTACACCTTC	CASSPAAVYGYTF
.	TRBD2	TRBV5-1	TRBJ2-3	TGCGCCAGTGTTAGCGGGGGGGCCTTAGATACGCAGTATTTT	CASVSGGALDTQYF
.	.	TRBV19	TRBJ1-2	TGTGCCAGTAAACCCGGTCAACTGTCTAACTATGGCTACACCTTC	CASKPGQLSNYGYTF
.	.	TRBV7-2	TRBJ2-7	TGTGCCAGCACCCTTACAGGGACAACCTACGAGCAGTACTTC	CASTLTGTTYEQYF
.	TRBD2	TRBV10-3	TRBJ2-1	TGTGCCATCAGTGATTCAGCGGGGGGCCTCTACAATGAGCAGTTCTTC	CAISDSAGGLYNEQFF
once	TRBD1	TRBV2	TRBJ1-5	TGTGCCAGCAGGGCCCACAGGGGACCAAGCAATCAGCCCCAGCATTTT	CASRAHRGPSNQPQHF
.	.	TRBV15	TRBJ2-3	TGTGCCACCAGCAGAGATTGGCAGGCTCTGTATACGCAGTATTTT	CATSRDWQALYTQYF
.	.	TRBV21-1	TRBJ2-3	TGTGCCAGCAGCAGGGCCGGGACAGGGGGCCCACCAGGCACAGATACGCAGTATTTT	CASSRAGTGGPPGTDTQYF
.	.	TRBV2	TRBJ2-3	TGTGCCAGCAGTGCGGGGGGCGCGACAGATACGCAGTATTTT	CASSAGGATDTQYF